This T cell receptor (beta chain) was obtained from a study of vaccination effects on CD4 cells after COVID-19. TCRdb's table, derived via immunoSEQ multiplex PCR, lists solely in-frame clones and lacks some. Of tens of thousands of clones in the sample, 60% to 85% are singletons; the top ten hold 12%. This CDR3 region has 16 residues. J was trimmed by 9 bases and V by 0 bases; bases with no gene match: 9. The germline V gene has CDR1 LGHNA and CDR2 YNFKEQ. A remark on this clone: Its specificity is unknown.

Isolation of CD4+ T cells took place after about nine days of culture. A positive SARS-CoV-2 PCR test fell between March and December 2020. The authors exchanged half the medium for IL-2 medium on days 3 and 7. Here the sequenced sample was CD4+ T cells from PBMCs cultured without peptide, taken before COVID-19 vaccination. The TCR sequence derives from a human donor who had a prior SARS-CoV-2 infection. V gene TRBV4-2 combines with J gene TRBJ2-1; 9 bases are shared with TRBD2. This chain's CDR3 is CASSQDPAGGTAEQFF. The CDR3 region has the DNA TGTGCCAGCAGCCAAGACCCAGCGGGAGGTACCGCTGAGCAGTTCTTC.